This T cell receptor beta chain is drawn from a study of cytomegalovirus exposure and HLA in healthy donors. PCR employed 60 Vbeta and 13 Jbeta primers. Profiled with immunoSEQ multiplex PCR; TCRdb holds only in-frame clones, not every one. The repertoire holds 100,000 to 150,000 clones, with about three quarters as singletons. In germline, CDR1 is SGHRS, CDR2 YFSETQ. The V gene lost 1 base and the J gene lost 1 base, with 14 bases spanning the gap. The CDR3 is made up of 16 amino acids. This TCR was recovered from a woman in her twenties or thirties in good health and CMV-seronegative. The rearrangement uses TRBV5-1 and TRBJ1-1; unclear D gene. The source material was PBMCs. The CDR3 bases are TGCGCCAGCAGCTTGACGGGAACGGGGTCGAACACTGAAGCTTTCTTT. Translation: CASSLTGTGSNTEAFF.